The source of this T cell receptor beta chain is a study of blood T cell repertoires in COVID-19. Looking at the study overall: The samples span acute and convalescent COVID-19 from the United States, Italy and Spain. The cDNA or gDNA used as material had been derived from T cells, B-cell-depleted T cells, or PBMCs.

The CDR3 loop spans 18 amino acids. In germline, CDR1 is LNHDA, CDR2 SQIVND (reference sequence). J was trimmed by 0 bases and V by 5 bases; bases with no gene match: 9. Original data processing: Reference gene primer amplification gave nucleated cell count estimates. This table comes from immunoSEQ multiplex PCR, and its TCRdb copy is limited to in-frame clones, with some not included. V, J and clone size were drawn from that table, and D and trimming were deduced from the DNA. The table records about 53,000 clones, about 87% of them present only once. The V call is TRBV19, the J call TRBJ2-3, with 12 bases lining up with TRBD1. The source of this sequence is a middle-aged man with acute or convalescent COVID-19. Sequenced sample: peripheral blood. CDR3: CASSLTGTGGSSTDTQYF. The CDR3, as DNA: TGTGCCAGTAGTTTAACCGGGACAGGGGGCTCTAGCACAGATACGCAGTATTTT.